This TCR beta chain was recorded in a study of Graves' ophthalmopathy and Graves' hyperthyroidism. About the research overall: Upon initial diagnosis and before any treatment, peripheral blood was collected. Study results and limitations: At 70.59% sensitivity and 72% to 75% specificity, the model predicted progression of the ophthalmopathy.

The authors amplified TCR beta CDR3 regions from RNA transcripts. HTBI primers were employed in first-round RT-PCR, then a second-round multiplex PCR followed. TCRdb called the multiplex PCR reads again in MiXCR, with one record for every CDR3 protein. The repertoire consists of hundreds of thousands of distinct CDR3 sequences, with approximately 21% occurring once and the leading ten covering more than 2.5%. Remarks on this clonotype: The antigen is undetermined.

Per the germline V gene, CDR1 is SGHAT and CDR2 is FQDESV (reference sequence). This CDR3 contains 15 residues. V shed 5 bases and J 1 base; nucleotides not matched to a gene: 7. The TCR comes from a woman in her late teens or twenties with stable Graves' hyperthyroidism. V gene TRBV11-1 combines with J gene TRBJ1-1, with 7 bases fitting TRBD1. The sequenced material came from peripheral blood. CDR3 coding DNA: TGTGCCAGCAGCGCCCGAGGGGGCGCGAACACTGAAGCTTTCTTT. It yields the protein CASSARGGANTEAFF.